A single TCR beta chain is shown here with its context. Some clones are missing from TCRdb's copy, which holds only in-frame ones; the method was immunoSEQ multiplex PCR. The sample consists of roughly 170,000 clones, just under 85% of them appearing once. The germline V gene has CDR1 SGHRS and CDR2 YFSETQ. The CDR3 covers 15 residues. With V trimmed by 3 bases and J by 5 bases, 7 bases remained unmatched. These data belong to a study of blood T cell repertoires in COVID-19. Study at large: Sources were T cells, B-cell-depleted T cells, or PBMCs; the material itself was cDNA or gDNA.

This sequence was found in a man in his forties who had recovered from COVID-19. The material sequenced was peripheral blood. This rearrangement joins TRBV5-1 to TRBJ1-2, with 10 bases matching TRBD1. Written as DNA, the CDR3 is TGCGCCAGCAGCTCCCGGACAGGGGGTTCTTATGGCTACACCTTC. Translation: CASSSRTGGSYGYTF.